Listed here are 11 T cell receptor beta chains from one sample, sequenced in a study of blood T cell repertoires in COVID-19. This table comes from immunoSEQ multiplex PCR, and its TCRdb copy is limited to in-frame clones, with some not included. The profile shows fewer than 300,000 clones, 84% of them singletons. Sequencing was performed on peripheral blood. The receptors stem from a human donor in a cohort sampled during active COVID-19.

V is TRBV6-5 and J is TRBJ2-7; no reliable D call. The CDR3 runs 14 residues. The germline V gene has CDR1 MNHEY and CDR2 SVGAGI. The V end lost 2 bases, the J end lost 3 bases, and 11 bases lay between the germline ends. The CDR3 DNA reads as TGTGCCAGCAGTTACCTAGACCGAAACTACGAGCAGTACTTC. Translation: CASSYLDRNYEQYF.

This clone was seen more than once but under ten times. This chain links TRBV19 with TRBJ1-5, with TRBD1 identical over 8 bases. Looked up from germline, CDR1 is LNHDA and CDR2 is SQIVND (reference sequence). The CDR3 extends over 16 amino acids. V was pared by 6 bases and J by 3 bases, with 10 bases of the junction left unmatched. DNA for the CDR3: TGTGCCAGTAGCCGGGTACGGACAGGGATCAATCAGCCCCAGCATTTT. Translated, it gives CASSRVRTGINQPQHF.

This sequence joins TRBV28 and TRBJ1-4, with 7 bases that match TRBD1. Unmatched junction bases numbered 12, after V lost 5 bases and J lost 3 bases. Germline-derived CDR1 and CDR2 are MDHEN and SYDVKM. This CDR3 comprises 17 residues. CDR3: CASSQNRWGTANEKLFF. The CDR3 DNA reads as TGTGCCAGCAGTCAAAATAGGTGGGGGACAGCTAATGAAAAACTGTTTTTT.

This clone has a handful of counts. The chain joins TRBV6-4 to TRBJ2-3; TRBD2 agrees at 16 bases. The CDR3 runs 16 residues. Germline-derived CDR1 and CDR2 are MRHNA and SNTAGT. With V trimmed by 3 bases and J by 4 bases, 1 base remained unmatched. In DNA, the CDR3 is TGTGCCAGCAGTGAGGGACTAGCGGGAGGGCCAGATACGCAGTATTTT. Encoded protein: CASSEGLAGGPDTQYF.

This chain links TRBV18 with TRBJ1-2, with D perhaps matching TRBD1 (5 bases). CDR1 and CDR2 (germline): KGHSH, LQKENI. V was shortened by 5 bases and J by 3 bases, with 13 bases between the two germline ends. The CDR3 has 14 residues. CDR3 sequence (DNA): TGTGCCAGCTCAGTGGGGCTAACAGACTATGGCTACACCTTC. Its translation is CASSVGLTDYGYTF. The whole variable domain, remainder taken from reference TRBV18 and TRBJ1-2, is NAGVMQNPRHLVRRRGQEARLRCSPMKGHSHVYWYRQLPEEGLKFMVYLQKENIIDESGMPKERFSAEFPKEGPSILRIQQVVRGDSAAYFCASSVGLTDYGYTFGSGTRLTVV.

CDR3 amino acids: CSGGTGEHYEQYF. The CDR3 DNA sequence: TGCAGCGGGGGGACAGGAGAACACTACGAGCAGTACTTC. This chain uses TRBV29-1 with TRBJ2-7; 8 bases map to TRBD1. The germline gives CDR1 SQVTM, CDR2 ANQGSEA. The CDR3 runs to 13 residues. The V segment lost 7 bases and the J segment 3 bases; nucleotides outside the gene matches: 8.

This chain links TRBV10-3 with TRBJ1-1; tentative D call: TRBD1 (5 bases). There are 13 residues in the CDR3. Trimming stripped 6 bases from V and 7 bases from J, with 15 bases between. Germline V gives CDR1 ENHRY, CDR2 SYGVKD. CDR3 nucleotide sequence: TGTGCCATCAGCCAGGGAGGCCCAAATGAAGCTTTCTTT. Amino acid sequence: CAISQGGPNEAFF.

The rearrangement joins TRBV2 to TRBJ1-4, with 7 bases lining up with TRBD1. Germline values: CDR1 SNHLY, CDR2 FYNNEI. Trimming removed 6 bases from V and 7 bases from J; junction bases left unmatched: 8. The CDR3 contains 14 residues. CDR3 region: CASRPQGLGEKLFF. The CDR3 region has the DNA TGTGCCAGCAGACCACAGGGGTTGGGTGAAAAACTGTTTTTT.

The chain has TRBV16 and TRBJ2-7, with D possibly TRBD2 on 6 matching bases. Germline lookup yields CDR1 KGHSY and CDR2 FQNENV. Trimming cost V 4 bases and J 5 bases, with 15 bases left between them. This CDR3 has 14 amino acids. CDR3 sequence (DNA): TGTGCCAGCAGCCCCCTTGGGGGGTGGAACGAGCAGTACTTC. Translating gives CASSPLGGWNEQYF.

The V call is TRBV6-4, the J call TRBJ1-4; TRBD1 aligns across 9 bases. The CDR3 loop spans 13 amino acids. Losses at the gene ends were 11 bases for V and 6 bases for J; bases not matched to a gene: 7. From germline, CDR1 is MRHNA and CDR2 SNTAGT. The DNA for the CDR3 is TGTGCCGGGACACAGGGGGCGGATGAAAAACTGTTTTTT. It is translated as CAGTQGADEKLFF.

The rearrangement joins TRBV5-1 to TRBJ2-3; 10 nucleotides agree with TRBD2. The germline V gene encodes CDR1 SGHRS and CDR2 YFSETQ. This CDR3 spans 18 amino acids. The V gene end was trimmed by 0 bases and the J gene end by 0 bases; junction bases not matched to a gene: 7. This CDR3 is CASSLGLAGASSTDTQYF. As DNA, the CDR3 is TGCGCCAGCAGCTTGGGGCTAGCGGGGGCCTCTAGCACAGATACGCAGTATTTT.